These 16 T cell receptor beta chains share one sample of origin, sequenced in a study of blood T cell repertoires in COVID-19. Profiling relied on immunoSEQ multiplex PCR, and the TCRdb table lists in-frame clones only, not all of them. This sample yields about 230,000 clones, of which 80% to 90% are seen a single time; under 4.5% belongs to the top ten. The sequencing sample was made of PBMCs or T cells enriched from blood (not recorded which). These TCRs come from a woman aged 25 to 45 who had been exposed to COVID-19.

This sequence joins TRBV7-3 and TRBJ1-3; 7 nucleotides match TRBD1. With V trimmed by 5 bases and J by 3 bases, 7 bases remained unmatched. This CDR3 has 15 residues. Germline V lookup: CDR1 SGHTA, CDR2 FQGTGA. The CDR3 DNA reads TGTGCCAGCAGCCCCACAGGGGATCTTGGAAACACCATATATTTT. Translation: CASSPTGDLGNTIYF.

The chain joins TRBV11-2 to TRBJ2-3; weak D call: TRBD1 (7 bases). CDR3 length equals 15 residues. V was cut by 2 bases and J by 4 bases, with 13 bases left in between. Germline-derived CDR1 and CDR2 are SGHAT and FQNNGV. The CDR3 DNA is TGTGCCAGCAGCTTACAGGGGGGTCAGGCAGATACGCAGTATTTT. Protein product: CASSLQGGQADTQYF. Full variable domain (missing parts from reference TRBV11-2 and TRBJ2-3): EAGVAQSPRYKIIEKRQSVAFWCNPISGHATLYWYQQILGQGPKLLIQFQNNGVVDDSQLPKDRFSAERLKGVDSTLKIQPAKLEDSAVYLCASSLQGGQADTQYFGPGTRLTVL.

The chain employs TRBV11-2 and TRBJ1-2, with D perhaps matching TRBD1 (6 bases). The CDR3 runs to 12 residues. V was clipped by 7 bases and J by 5 bases, with 11 bases between them. CDR1 SGHAT and CDR2 FQNNGV come from the germline V gene. The CDR3 bases are TGTGCCAGCACACAGGGACTATATGGCTACACCTTC. This translates into CASTQGLYGYTF.

There are many counts of this clone. The chain links TRBV10-3 to TRBJ1-1; 7 positions agree with TRBD1. The germline V gene encodes CDR1 ENHRY and CDR2 SYGVKD. CDR3 length: 12 amino acids. With V trimmed by 5 bases and J by 8 bases, 5 bases remained unmatched. The CDR3 DNA sequence: TGTGCCATCAGTCCCGGACAGGCCGAAGCTTTCTTT. Translation gives CAISPGQAEAFF.

The chain couples TRBV5-1 to TRBJ2-7; tentative D call: TRBD2 (6 bases). Trimming shortened V by 4 bases and J by 2 bases, and 13 bases separated the two germline ends. CDR3 size: 14 residues. The germline CDR1 and CDR2 sequences are SGHRS and YFSETQ. The CDR3 DNA sequence: TGCGCCAGCAGCCCGAGCGGAGGGACCTACGAGCAGTACTTC. It is translated as CASSPSGGTYEQYF.

The chain recombines TRBV10-3 with TRBJ2-3; D remains unclear. In germline, CDR1 is ENHRY, CDR2 SYGVKD. This CDR3 has 11 residues. V lost 6 bases, J lost 4 bases, and 5 bases lay in between. For the CDR3, the DNA is TGTGCCATCAGCGTAGCAGATACGCAGTATTTT. Its protein product is CAISVADTQYF.

This clone was seen more than once but under ten times. The chain is built from TRBV4-1 and TRBJ2-7, with 9 bases that match TRBD1. Germline CDR1 reads MGHRA; CDR2 reads YSYEKL. V was clipped by 0 bases and J by 3 bases; unmatched bases: 3. The CDR3 runs 15 residues. As DNA, the CDR3 is TGCGCCAGCAGCCAAGACCCGGACAGGGGCTACGAGCAGTACTTC. Protein sequence: CASSQDPDRGYEQYF.

The V call is TRBV3-1 (or the pseudogene TRBV3-2), the J call TRBJ2-2; D call uncertain. The CDR3 spans 14 residues. V lost 4 bases and J 2 bases, leaving 8 bases between the germline ends. Germline assignment: CDR1 LGHDT and CDR2 YNNKEL (reference sequence). The CDR3 DNA sequence: TGTGCCAGCAGCCTTGGAGTTAACACCGGGGAGCTGTTTTTT. This gives the protein CASSLGVNTGELFF.

The rearrangement links TRBV19 to TRBJ2-7; tentative D call: TRBD2 (5 bases). Trimming removed 4 bases at V and 2 bases at J, with 15 bases between. Germline values: CDR1 LNHDA, CDR2 SQIVND (reference sequence). The CDR3 is made up of 15 amino acids. CDR3 amino acids: CASSTGPGIPYEQYF. CDR3 coding DNA: TGTGCCAGTAGTACAGGCCCCGGGATTCCCTACGAGCAGTACTTC.

This clone was seen more than once but under ten times. The chain recombines TRBV5-1 with TRBJ1-6, with TRBD1 matching 9 bases. The CDR3 length is 17 residues. Germline V CDR1 and CDR2: SGHRS, YFSETQ. J was trimmed by 7 bases and V by 4 bases; bases with no gene match: 12. The CDR3 DNA sequence: TGCGCCAGCAGCCCCGGGACAGGGCTGGACAAAAATTCACCCCTCCACTTT. It encodes CASSPGTGLDKNSPLHF.

The V call is TRBV3-1 (or the pseudogene TRBV3-2), the J call TRBJ2-3; 9 positions match TRBD2. This CDR3 is built from 18 residues. J lost 3 bases, V lost 4 bases, and 14 bases had no gene match. Germline values: CDR1 LGHDT, CDR2 YNNKEL (reference sequence). The CDR3 sequence is CASSLAIGGRGGTDTQYF. The DNA for the CDR3 is TGTGCCAGCAGCCTGGCAATAGGCGGGAGGGGTGGTACAGATACGCAGTATTTT.

V gene TRBV4-2 combines with J gene TRBJ2-7; D perhaps matches TRBD2 (6 bases). The germline V gene has CDR1 LGHNA and CDR2 YNFKEQ. V was pared by 0 bases and J by 6 bases, with 18 bases between. The CDR3 covers 16 residues. The CDR3 DNA is TGTGCCAGCAGCCAAGAGATGGGAGGTATTAGTGGCGAGCAGTACTTC. Protein: CASSQEMGGISGEQYF.

The table lists this clone with a count of one. The chain employs TRBV5-4 and TRBJ2-7; 8 nucleotides line up with TRBD1. Germline values: CDR1 SGHNT, CDR2 YYREEE (reference sequence). The CDR3 runs 15 residues. Germline trimming cut 4 bases from V and 2 bases from J; bases unmatched to any gene: 8. The CDR3 sequence is CASSELGQAPYEQYF. CDR3 DNA sequence: TGTGCCAGCAGCGAGCTGGGACAGGCACCCTACGAGCAGTACTTC.

The chain joins TRBV9 to TRBJ2-1; TRBD2 might be the D (5 bases). Trimming took off 0 bases at V and 2 bases at J, with 18 bases between the two ends. This CDR3 region has 18 residues. Germline V CDR1 and CDR2: SGDLS, YYNGEE. The CDR3 sequence is CASSVELGWSGTYNEQFF. For the CDR3, the DNA is TGTGCCAGCAGCGTAGAATTGGGGTGGAGCGGAACCTACAATGAGCAGTTCTTC.

This clone was detected ten times or more. The chain couples TRBV14 to TRBJ1-4; D is uncertain. V was clipped by 0 bases and J by 6 bases, with 11 bases between them. The CDR3 is 15 amino acids. CDR1 is SGHDN, CDR2 FVKESK, per germline. Here the CDR3 reads CASSQDPSNYEKLFF. As DNA, the CDR3 is TGTGCCAGCAGCCAAGATCCGAGTAACTATGAAAAACTGTTTTTT.

The chain employs TRBV19 and TRBJ1-3; D is unresolved. CDR1 and CDR2 from the germline V gene are LNHDA and SQIVND (reference sequence). This CDR3 spans 12 amino acids. The germline V and J ends were trimmed by 5 bases and 3 bases, with 5 bases remaining between them. CDR3 amino acids: CASSPGGNTIYF. The CDR3 DNA is TGTGCCAGTAGTCCGGGTGGAAACACCATATATTTT.